The T cell receptor (beta chain) described here comes from a study of blood T cells in healthy people across ages. Study-level findings and limits: It was held that diversity estimates obtained from one million T cells represented underestimates. Donor CMV status, an unknown factor, possibly confounded changes in expanded clonotypes. Long-lived donors exceeded aged donors in naive CD4+ cells and diversity.

Remarks on this clonotype: The target antigen is unknown.

Isolated per sample were at least 7 million PBMCs. CDR3 size: 12 residues. Germline lookup yields CDR1 DFQATT and CDR2 SNEGSKA (reference sequence). Trimming removed 6 bases from V and 5 bases from J, with 13 bases in between. A sample-barcoded 5' primer and a J-beta primer mix were used in a second PCR of roughly 6 to 11 cycles. A single record per CDR3 protein comes from TCRdb applying MiXCR to the 5' RACE reads. Of roughly 570,000 distinct CDR3 sequences in the sample, 27% were seen once. Material for sequencing was blood. This receptor was taken from a woman aged 70 to 79 in good health. This rearrangement joins TRBV20-1 to TRBJ1-1; D call uncertain. Here the CDR3 DNA reads TGCAGTGCCGCGCGCTTGTTGACTGAAGCTTTCTTT. Its translation is CSAARLLTEAFF.